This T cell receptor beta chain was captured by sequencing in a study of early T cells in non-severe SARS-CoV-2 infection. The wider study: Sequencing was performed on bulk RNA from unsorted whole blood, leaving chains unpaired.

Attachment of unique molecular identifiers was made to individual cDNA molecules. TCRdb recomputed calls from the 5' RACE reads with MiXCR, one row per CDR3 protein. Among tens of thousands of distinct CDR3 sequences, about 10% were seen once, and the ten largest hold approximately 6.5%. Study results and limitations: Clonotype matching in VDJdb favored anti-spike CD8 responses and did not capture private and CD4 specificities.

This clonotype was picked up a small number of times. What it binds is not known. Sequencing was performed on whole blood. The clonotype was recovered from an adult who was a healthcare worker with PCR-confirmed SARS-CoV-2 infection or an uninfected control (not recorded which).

CDR3 in amino acids: CASSLTTGSGNTIYF. Here the CDR3 DNA reads TGTGCCAGCAGCTTGACAACAGGGTCCGGAAACACCATATATTTT. The chain uses TRBV7-2 and TRBJ1-3; TRBD1 is a possible D gene (6 bases). Germline V gives CDR1 SGHTA, CDR2 FQGNSA. Trimming pared 3 bases from V and 4 bases from J, leaving 13 bases between. CDR3 size: 15 residues. The full variable domain, with the rest looked up from reference TRBV7-2 and TRBJ1-3, is GAGVSQSPSNKVTEKGKDVELRCDPISGHTALYWYRQSLGQGLEFLIYFQGNSAPDKSGLPSDRFSAERTGGSVSTLTIQRTQQEDSAVYLCASSLTTGSGNTIYFGEGSWLTVV.